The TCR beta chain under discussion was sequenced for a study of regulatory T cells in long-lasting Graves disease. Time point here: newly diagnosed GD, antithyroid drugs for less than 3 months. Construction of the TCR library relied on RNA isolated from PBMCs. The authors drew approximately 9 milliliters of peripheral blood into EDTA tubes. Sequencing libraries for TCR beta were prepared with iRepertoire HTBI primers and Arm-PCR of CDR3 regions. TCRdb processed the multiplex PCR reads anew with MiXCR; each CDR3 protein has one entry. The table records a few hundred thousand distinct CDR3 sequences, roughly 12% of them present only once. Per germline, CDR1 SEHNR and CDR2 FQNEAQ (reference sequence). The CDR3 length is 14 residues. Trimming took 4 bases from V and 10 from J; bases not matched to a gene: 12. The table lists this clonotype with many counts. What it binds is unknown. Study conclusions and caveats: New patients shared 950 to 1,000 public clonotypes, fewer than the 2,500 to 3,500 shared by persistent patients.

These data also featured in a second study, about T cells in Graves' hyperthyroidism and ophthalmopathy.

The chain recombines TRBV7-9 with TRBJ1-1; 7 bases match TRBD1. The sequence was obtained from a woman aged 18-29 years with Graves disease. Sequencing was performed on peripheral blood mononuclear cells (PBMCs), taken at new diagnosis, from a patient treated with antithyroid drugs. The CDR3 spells CASSSPTGLFVAFF. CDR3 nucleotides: TGTGCCAGCAGCTCTCCGACAGGGCTATTCGTAGCTTTCTTT.